The present entry profiles one T cell receptor (beta chain) with its context. The V and J ends lost 5 bases and 3 bases, in that order; junction bases with no gene match: 9. CDR1 MNHEY and CDR2 SVGAGI come from the germline V gene. This CDR3 contains 15 residues. Primers included in the PCR were 60 Vbeta and 13 Jbeta primers. The data were produced by immunoSEQ multiplex PCR, yet TCRdb's version contains in-frame clones alone and is incomplete. The repertoire includes around 110,000 clones, around three quarters of them detected once, and more than 4% sits in the top ten. The data are from a study of cytomegalovirus exposure and HLA in healthy donors.

The chain carries TRBV6-5 and TRBJ1-2, with 7 positions matching TRBD1. The sequence was obtained from a male donor in good health and CMV-seronegative. The sample consisted of PBMCs. The DNA for the CDR3 is TGTGCCAGCAGTCAGACAGGGCTGAACTACTATGGCTACACCTTC. The encoded protein is CASSQTGLNYYGYTF.